This TCR beta chain stems from a study of immune evolution from preneoplasia to lung adenocarcinoma. Study-wide context: HLA loss of heterozygosity: under 7.5% AIS, about 15% MIA, about 35% ADC, none AAH. Study findings and constraints: Normal lung had the highest top T cell clone frequencies.

TCRdb's copy holds only in-frame clones and misses some; the assay was immunoSEQ multiplex PCR. The sample yields 10,000 or so clones, 70% to 90% seen once. CDR3 length: 14 amino acids. Trimming cost V 3 bases and J 2 bases; bases outside gene matches: 3. Germline-derived CDR1 and CDR2 are SGHTA and FQGNSA. This clone was recorded only once. Its antigen is unknown. The J gene is TRBJ2-5, the V gene TRBV7-2, with 7 bases fitting TRBD2. The sample taken for sequencing was FFPE minimally invasive lung adenocarcinoma tissue. The clonotype was recovered from a person in their 70s with lung adenocarcinoma. CDR3 DNA: TGTGCCAGCAGCTTGCTCGGGGGGCAAGAGACCCAGTACTTC. It codes for CASSLLGGQETQYF.